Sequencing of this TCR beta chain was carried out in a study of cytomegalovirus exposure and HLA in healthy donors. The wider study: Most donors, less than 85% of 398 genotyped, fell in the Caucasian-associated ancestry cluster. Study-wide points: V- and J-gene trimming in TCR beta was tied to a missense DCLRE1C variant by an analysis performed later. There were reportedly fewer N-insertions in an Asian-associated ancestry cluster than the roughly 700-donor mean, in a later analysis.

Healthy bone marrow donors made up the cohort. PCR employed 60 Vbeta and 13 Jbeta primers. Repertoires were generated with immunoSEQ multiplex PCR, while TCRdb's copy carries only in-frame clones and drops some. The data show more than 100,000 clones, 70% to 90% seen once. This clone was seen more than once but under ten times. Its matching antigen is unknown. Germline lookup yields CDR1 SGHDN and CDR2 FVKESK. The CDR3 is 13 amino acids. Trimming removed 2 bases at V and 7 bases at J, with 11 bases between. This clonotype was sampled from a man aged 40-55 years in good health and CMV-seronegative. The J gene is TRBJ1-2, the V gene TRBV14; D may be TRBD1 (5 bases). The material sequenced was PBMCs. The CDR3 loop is CASSQMLGAGYTF. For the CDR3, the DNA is TGTGCCAGCAGCCAAATGTTAGGGGCTGGCTACACCTTC.